The 6 T cell receptor beta chains given below trace back to one sample, sequenced in a study of blood T cell repertoires in COVID-19. Assay used: immunoSEQ multiplex PCR; TCRdb lists only in-frame clones, some missing. The profile shows more than 95,000 clones, around three quarters of them singletons. Source material: peripheral blood. The receptors derive from a man aged 35-49 years with active or convalescent COVID-19.

The V call is TRBV3-1 (or the pseudogene TRBV3-2), the J call TRBJ2-2, with 8 bases identical to TRBD1. Germline V gene sequence: CDR1 LGHDT, CDR2 YNNKEL (reference sequence). This CDR3 region has 15 residues. J gave up 6 bases and V 0 bases, and 3 bases lay outside the gene matches. This chain's CDR3 is CASSQDPRGPGELFF. In nucleotides, the CDR3 is TGTGCCAGCAGCCAAGATCCCAGGGGGCCCGGGGAGCTGTTTTTT.

V and J are TRBV4-2 and TRBJ1-1, with D possibly matching TRBD1 (6 bases). The CDR3 loop spans 17 amino acids. The germline CDR1 and CDR2 sequences are LGHNA and YNFKEQ. V was shortened by 0 bases and J by 1 base, with 15 bases between the two germline ends. The CDR3 loop is CASSQDLGGGANTEAFF. The CDR3, as DNA: TGTGCCAGCAGCCAAGATTTGGGGGGGGGCGCGAACACTGAAGCTTTCTTT.

The chain joins TRBV6-6 to TRBJ2-5; no clear D gene. Germline CDR1 reads MNHNY; CDR2 reads SVGAGI (reference sequence). V dropped 11 bases and J dropped 1 base, with 11 bases sitting between them. The CDR3 covers 12 residues. The CDR3 loop reads CAAGPRQETQYF. The DNA of the CDR3 is TGTGCCGCCGGTCCCCGCCAAGAGACCCAGTACTTC.

The V call is TRBV5-1, the J call TRBJ2-5; TRBD1 aligns across 7 bases. Trimming took 4 bases from V and 2 from J; bases not matched to a gene: 5. The CDR3 runs 14 residues. From germline, CDR1 is SGHRS and CDR2 YFSETQ. The CDR3 sequence: CASSPGQVQETQYF. Here the CDR3 DNA reads TGCGCCAGCAGCCCCGGACAGGTACAAGAGACCCAGTACTTC.

The genes are TRBV27 and TRBJ1-5; D unresolved. This CDR3 is built from 12 residues. The V gene's germline CDR1 is MNHEY and CDR2 SMNVEV (reference sequence). V was cut by 8 bases and J by 6 bases, with 11 bases left in between. The CDR3 sequence is CASGTGGQPQHF. Written as DNA, the CDR3 is TGTGCCAGCGGAACCGGAGGTCAGCCCCAGCATTTT.

The chain joins TRBV28 to TRBJ1-2; 8 nucleotides align to TRBD1. After removal of 3 bases from V and 3 bases from J, the junction contained 6 bases not matched to a gene. The CDR3 totals 15 residues. Germline V lookup: CDR1 MDHEN, CDR2 SYDVKM. Here the CDR3 reads CASSFPTGADYGYTF. DNA of the CDR3: TGTGCCAGCAGTTTTCCGACAGGGGCTGACTATGGCTACACCTTC.